This T cell receptor beta chain is drawn from a study of radiotherapy plus CTLA-4 blockade in lung cancer. About the study: An objective response was seen in 15% to 20% of patients, and disease control in roughly 28%. Study outcomes and limitations: Clones derived from tumor TCRs expanded in blood after radiotherapy plus ipilimumab. Strongest reported response predictors: early blood clone changes and post-radiation interferon-beta.

Focal radiation plus CTLA-4 blockade with ipilimumab was given to patients with chemo-refractory metastatic non-small-cell lung cancer. The length of the CDR3 is 15 residues. V was shortened by 4 bases and J by 0 bases, with 10 bases between the two germline ends. In germline, CDR1 is LNHDA, CDR2 SQIVND (reference sequence). As for this clone: Its antigen is not identified.

Assay used: immunoSEQ multiplex PCR; TCRdb lists only in-frame clones, some missing. Altogether some 66,000 clones are present, roughly four fifths being singletons, with the ten largest covering roughly 4%. The clonotype comes from a human donor with non-small cell lung cancer who had a partial response to radiotherapy plus ipilimumab. The rearrangement joins TRBV19 to TRBJ2-1, with D tentatively TRBD2 (6 bases). The sample in question was peripheral blood, obtained from a patient treated with radiotherapy plus ipilimumab. CDR3 DNA sequence: TGTGCCAGTAGTAGGGTGGGGGGCTCCTACAATGAGCAGTTCTTC. Its translation: CASSRVGGSYNEQFF.